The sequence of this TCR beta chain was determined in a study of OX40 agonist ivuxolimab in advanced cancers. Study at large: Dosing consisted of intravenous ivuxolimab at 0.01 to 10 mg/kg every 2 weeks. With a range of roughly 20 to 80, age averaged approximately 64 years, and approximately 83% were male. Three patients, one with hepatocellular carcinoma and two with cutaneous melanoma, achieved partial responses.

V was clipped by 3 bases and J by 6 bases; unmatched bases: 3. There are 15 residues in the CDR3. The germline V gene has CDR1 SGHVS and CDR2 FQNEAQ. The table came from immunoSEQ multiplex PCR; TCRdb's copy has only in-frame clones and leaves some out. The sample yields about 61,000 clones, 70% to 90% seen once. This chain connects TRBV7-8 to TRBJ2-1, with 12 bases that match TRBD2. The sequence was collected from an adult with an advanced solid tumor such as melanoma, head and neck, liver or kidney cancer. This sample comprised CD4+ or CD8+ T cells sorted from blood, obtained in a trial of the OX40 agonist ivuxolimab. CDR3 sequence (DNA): TGTGCCAGCAGCTTTCTAGCGGGAGGGCCCAATGAGCAGTTCTTC. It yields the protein CASSFLAGGPNEQFF. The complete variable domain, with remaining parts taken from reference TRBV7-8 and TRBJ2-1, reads GAGVSQSPRYKVAKRGQDVALRCDPISGHVSLFWYQQALGQGPEFLTYFQNEAQLDKSGLPSDRFFAERPEGSVSTLKIQRTQQEDSAVYLCASSFLAGGPNEQFFGPGTRLTVL.